A single sample is the source of the 28 T cell receptor beta chains below, sequenced in a study of blood T cells in healthy people across ages. Combining a sample-barcoded 5' primer with a J-beta primer mix, a second PCR ran for roughly 7 to 12 cycles. TCRdb used MiXCR to reprocess the 5' RACE reads, holding one entry per CDR3 protein. The sample consists of 250,000 to 300,000 distinct CDR3 sequences, less than 30% of them appearing once. Sequencing was done on a sample of blood. Every receptor here comes from a woman in her 70s in good health.

The chain couples TRBV7-8 to TRBJ2-5; 9 positions match TRBD2. Germline V lookup: CDR1 SGHVS, CDR2 FQNEAQ. After removal of 5 bases from V and 5 bases from J, the junction contained 9 bases not matched to a gene. This CDR3 contains 15 residues. The CDR3 DNA reads TGTGCCAGCAGCAAAGATAGCGGGAGCGGGGAGACCCAGTACTTC. It specifies CASSKDSGSGETQYF.

The rearrangement joins TRBV18 to TRBJ2-7; no clear D. CDR3 length: 15 residues. Germline loops: CDR1 KGHSH, CDR2 LQKENI. The V end lost 6 bases, the J end lost 0 bases, and 15 bases lay between the germline ends. The CDR3 region has the DNA TGTGCCAGCTCCTTGAAGTCTCAGAGCTCCTACGAGCAGTACTTC. Residues: CASSLKSQSSYEQYF. The entire variable domain, with the rest obtained from reference TRBV18 and TRBJ2-7, is as follows: NAGVMQNPRHLVRRRGQEARLRCSPMKGHSHVYWYRQLPEEGLKFMVYLQKENIIDESGMPKERFSAEFPKEGPSILRIQQVVRGDSAAYFCASSLKSQSSYEQYFGPGTRLTVT.

This clonotype was observed once. The chain carries TRBV7-3 and TRBJ2-3; the D gene is possibly TRBD2 (5 bases). Trimming removed 5 bases from V and 5 bases from J, with 20 bases in between. Germline V gene sequence: CDR1 SGHTA, CDR2 FQGTGA. The CDR3 extends over 16 amino acids. The CDR3 loop reads CASSESQLEEVDTQYF. CDR3 coding DNA: TGTGCCAGCAGCGAAAGTCAACTGGAGGAGGTAGATACGCAGTATTTT. Full variable domain (remainder filled in from reference TRBV7-3 and TRBJ2-3): GAGVSQTPSNKVTEKGKYVELRCDPISGHTALYWYRQSLGQGPEFLIYFQGTGAADDSGLPNDRFFAVRPEGSVSTLKIQRTERGDSAVYLCASSESQLEEVDTQYFGPGTRLTVL.

The J gene is TRBJ1-1, the V gene TRBV4-3; no definite D call. The CDR3 loop spans 12 amino acids. Trimming stripped 8 bases from V and 1 base from J, with 8 bases between. Germline V lookup: CDR1 LGHNA, CDR2 YSLEER. The CDR3 nucleotides read TGCGCCAGCCGAGAGTCGAACACTGAAGCTTTCTTT. This sequence encodes CASRESNTEAFF.

The table lists this clonotype with a few counts. One junction end does not reproduce the germline sequence, and a read error may be involved. The chain joins TRBV15 to TRBJ2-5; D unclear. Germline CDR1 and CDR2: LNHNV and YYDKDF (reference sequence). This CDR3 comprises 16 residues. CDR3 in amino acids: CVTSRDRTRRQETQYF. DNA of the CDR3: TGTGTCACCAGCAGAGATAGAACCCGGAGACAAGAGACCCAGTACTTC.

The chain combines TRBV27 with TRBJ1-3; a possible D gene is TRBD1 (6 bases). This CDR3 comprises 18 residues. Between the trimmed V and J ends, which lost 6 bases and 0 bases, there was a span of 21 bases. Germline CDR1 and CDR2: MNHEY and SMNVEV (reference sequence). CDR3 sequence: CASSPRGGLPFSGNTIYF. The CDR3 DNA is TGTGCCAGCAGCCCTCGGGGGGGGCTGCCTTTCTCTGGAAACACCATATATTTT.

The chain joins TRBV11-2 to TRBJ2-1, with a possible D match to TRBD1 (6 bases). This CDR3 is built from 11 residues. Trimming cost V 4 bases and J 13 bases, with 11 bases left between them. CDR1 SGHAT and CDR2 FQNNGV come from the germline V gene. The CDR3 loop reads CASSYGQLQFF. CDR3 bases: TGTGCCAGCAGCTATGGACAGCTCCAGTTCTTC.

The V and J genes are TRBV7-2 and TRBJ1-4; D may be TRBD1 (5 bases). The CDR3 extends over 15 amino acids. CDR1 and CDR2 from the germline V gene are SGHTA and FQGNSA. Trimming took 6 bases from V and 1 from J, leaving 12 bases between them. The CDR3 is CASRTGRLTNEKLFF. Here the CDR3 DNA reads TGTGCCAGCAGGACGGGACGGTTAACTAATGAAAAACTGTTTTTT. Complete variable domain (other parts from reference TRBV7-2 and TRBJ1-4): GAGVSQSPSNKVTEKGKDVELRCDPISGHTALYWYRQSLGQGLEFLIYFQGNSAPDKSGLPSDRFSAERTGGSVSTLTIQRTQQEDSAVYLCASRTGRLTNEKLFFGSGTQLSVL.

This clonotype was recorded a few times. The chain couples TRBV11-2 to TRBJ1-2; tentatively, D is TRBD1 (5 bases). The V gene's germline CDR1 is SGHAT and CDR2 FQNNGV. The CDR3 covers 15 residues. V was clipped by 5 bases and J by 7 bases, with 20 bases between them. The CDR3 nucleotides read TGTGCCAGCAGCGCCCGATTGGAAGGGGTGGGTGGCTACACCTTC. This encodes CASSARLEGVGGYTF.

The chain joins TRBV20-1 to TRBJ1-5; D unresolved. The CDR3 runs 15 residues. Germline V gene lookup returns CDR1 DFQATT and CDR2 SNEGSKA (reference sequence). The V gene lost 7 bases and the J gene lost 4 bases, with 20 bases spanning the gap. The CDR3, as DNA: TGCAGTGGTGTGGCGGATGGGAGCCATAATCAGCCCCAGCATTTT. Its protein product is CSGVADGSHNQPQHF.

In its sample, this clonotype was seen a few times. The rearrangement links TRBV9 to TRBJ2-3; D remains unclear. The CDR3 has 13 amino acids. Trimming removed 3 bases from V and 2 bases from J, with 7 bases in between. Germline CDR1 reads SGDLS; CDR2 reads YYNGEE. CDR3 protein: CASSDDNTDTQYF. DNA of the CDR3: TGTGCCAGCAGCGACGATAACACAGATACGCAGTATTTT.

The chain employs TRBV7-2 and TRBJ1-1, with unresolved D. Per germline, CDR1 SGHTA and CDR2 FQGNSA. Trimming took off 3 bases at V and 6 bases at J, with 8 bases between the two ends. This CDR3 has 12 residues. CDR3 region: CASSFSMSEAFF. Here the CDR3 DNA reads TGTGCCAGCAGCTTTTCGATGTCTGAAGCTTTCTTT.

The chain has TRBV6-5 and TRBJ2-5; 10 nucleotides align to TRBD2. Germline V gene lookup returns CDR1 MNHEY and CDR2 SVGAGI. The junction had 6 bases not matched to a gene; V was cut back by 7 bases and J by 4 bases. CDR3 length equals 14 residues. The CDR3 DNA follows: TGTGCCAGCAAAGCGGGAGGGCCAGCAGAGACCCAGTACTTC. It specifies CASKAGGPAETQYF.

This clonotype was observed a handful of times. The chain employs TRBV6-6 and TRBJ1-1; no definite D call. CDR1 MNHNY and CDR2 SVGAGI come from the germline V gene (reference sequence). The CDR3 extends over 13 amino acids. Trimming cost V 10 bases and J 2 bases, with 14 bases left between them. CDR3: CATTSEFNTEAFF. DNA for the CDR3: TGTGCCACCACCTCAGAGTTTAACACTGAAGCTTTCTTT.

The chain uses TRBV12-3 or TRBV12-4 and TRBJ1-1, with a tentative D call TRBD1 (5 bases). V dropped 5 bases and J dropped 1 base, with 8 bases sitting between them. The CDR3 runs to 13 residues. The CDR3, as DNA: TGTGCCAGCAGTGGGACGGAGAACACTGAAGCTTTCTTT. It yields the protein CASSGTENTEAFF.

The chain is built from TRBV7-9 and TRBJ2-1, with a tentative D call TRBD1 (6 bases). The CDR3 length is 16 residues. With 5 bases removed from V and 6 bases from J, the gap between germline ends came to 20 bases. Germline CDR1 reads SEHNR; CDR2 reads FQNEAQ (reference sequence). DNA of the CDR3: TGTGCCAGCAGCGTTTTACAGGGTATGGGGAGCAATGAGCAGTTCTTC. Protein: CASSVLQGMGSNEQFF.

This clonotype was seen only a few times. The chain is built from TRBV18 and TRBJ1-2; no definite D call. Germline CDR1 KGHSH, CDR2 LQKENI. This CDR3 comprises 15 residues. V was shortened by 6 bases and J by 0 bases, with 14 bases between the two germline ends. DNA of the CDR3: TGTGCCAGCTCGAATCCGGGCAGCTCTAACTATGGCTACACCTTC. It yields the protein CASSNPGSSNYGYTF.

The V gene is TRBV12-3 or TRBV12-4, the J gene TRBJ2-5, with D unclear. The end of the DNA aligns better with TRBJ2-7, so the J call may be wrong. This CDR3 is built from 14 residues. The CDR3 region is CASSLRGTPYEQYF. CDR3 DNA sequence: TGTGCCAGCAGTTTGAGAGGAACACCCTACGAGCAGTACTTC.

Only a few counts were recorded for this clonotype. This sequence joins TRBV6-1 and TRBJ1-5, with a weak D call TRBD1 (5 bases). This CDR3 contains 16 residues. Germline CDR1 reads MNHNS; CDR2 reads SASEGT. Deletions cut 6 bases from V and 0 bases from J, with 15 bases between. CDR3 DNA: TGTGCCAGCAGCGGGGGTGCCAGTCATAGCAATCAGCCCCAGCATTTT. Amino acid sequence: CASSGGASHSNQPQHF.

This clonotype was picked up a small number of times. The chain recombines TRBV3-1 with TRBJ2-1; weak D call: TRBD1 (6 bases). Germline V CDR1 and CDR2: LGHDT, YNNKEL (reference sequence). The CDR3 consists of 12 residues. The V end was cut by 2 bases, the J end by 8 bases, with 7 bases between. Here the CDR3 DNA reads TGTGCCAGCAGCCAAAGACAGGATGAGCAGTTCTTC. Its protein is CASSQRQDEQFF.

Only a few counts were recorded for this clonotype. The gene calls are TRBV28 and TRBJ2-4, with D unresolved. There are 15 residues in the CDR3. Trimming removed 5 bases from V and 0 bases from J, with 11 bases in between. Germline V CDR1 and CDR2: MDHEN, SYDVKM. The CDR3, as DNA: TGTGCCAGCAGTCCCTTCAGTTTAGCCAAAAACATTCAGTACTTC. It specifies CASSPFSLAKNIQYF.

The CDR3 region is CSATDTGLARGETQYF. The CDR3 DNA reads as TGCAGTGCTACCGATACTGGACTTGCCAGGGGAGAGACCCAGTACTTC. The chain links TRBV20-1 to TRBJ2-5; D might be TRBD1 (6 bases). CDR3 length: 16 residues. Per germline, CDR1 DFQATT and CDR2 SNEGSKA (reference sequence). Trimming took off 4 bases at V and 4 bases at J, with 22 bases between the two ends.

The V and J genes are TRBV11-2 and TRBJ2-2, with 9 nucleotides matching TRBD2. The germline V gene has CDR1 SGHAT and CDR2 FQNNGV. The CDR3 is 19 residues long. Losses at the gene ends were 5 bases for V and 3 bases for J; bases not matched to a gene: 16. In DNA form, the CDR3 reads TGTGCCAGCAGCGGAGATAGCGGGAGCGGCGGTTGGGACACCGGGGAGCTGTTTTTT. It translates to CASSGDSGSGGWDTGELFF.

This clonotype has just a few counts. The chain uses TRBV7-2 and TRBJ2-3; unclear D gene. Germline lookup yields CDR1 SGHTA and CDR2 FQGNSA. Trimming shortened V by 4 bases and J by 3 bases, and 11 bases separated the two germline ends. The CDR3 is 14 amino acids. The CDR3 protein is CASSSPLTTDTQYF. Written as DNA, the CDR3 is TGTGCCAGCAGCTCGCCCCTCACTACAGATACGCAGTATTTT.

The chain couples TRBV20-1 to TRBJ1-3; D is ambiguous. This CDR3 is built from 13 residues. Germline-derived CDR1 and CDR2 are DFQATT and SNEGSKA (reference sequence). Trimming left V 2 bases short and J 3 bases short, with 8 bases between. The CDR3 reads CSARIGNGNTIYF. As DNA, the CDR3 is TGCAGTGCTAGAATAGGGAATGGAAACACCATATATTTT.

J is TRBJ2-5 and V is TRBV10-2; the D is unclear. CDR3 length: 14 amino acids. V was pared by 0 bases and J by 0 bases, with 5 bases between. CDR1 is WSHSY, CDR2 SAAADI, per germline. The CDR3 sequence is CASSESGYQETQYF. CDR3 nucleotide sequence: TGCGCCAGCAGTGAGTCGGGATACCAAGAGACCCAGTACTTC.

This clonotype was detected a few times. The chain recombines TRBV19 with TRBJ1-1, with 9 bases fitting TRBD1. Germline lookup yields CDR1 LNHDA and CDR2 SQIVND (reference sequence). The CDR3 is 16 amino acids. V was pared by 5 bases and J by 1 base, with 8 bases of the junction left unmatched. The CDR3 loop is CASSPRTGAWNTEAFF. The DNA of the CDR3 is TGTGCCAGTAGTCCTAGGACAGGGGCGTGGAACACTGAAGCTTTCTTT.

The CDR3 nucleotides are TGTGCCAGCAGCTTTTCTGGGGGAGTAAGTGAGCAGTTCTTC. This codes for CASSFSGGVSEQFF. The chain carries TRBV7-3 and TRBJ2-5; D possibly matches TRBD1 or TRBD2 (5 bases each). The assigned J gene may be wrong: the sequence end matches TRBJ2-1 better. The CDR3 totals 14 residues. Germline CDR1 SGHTA, CDR2 FQGTGA.